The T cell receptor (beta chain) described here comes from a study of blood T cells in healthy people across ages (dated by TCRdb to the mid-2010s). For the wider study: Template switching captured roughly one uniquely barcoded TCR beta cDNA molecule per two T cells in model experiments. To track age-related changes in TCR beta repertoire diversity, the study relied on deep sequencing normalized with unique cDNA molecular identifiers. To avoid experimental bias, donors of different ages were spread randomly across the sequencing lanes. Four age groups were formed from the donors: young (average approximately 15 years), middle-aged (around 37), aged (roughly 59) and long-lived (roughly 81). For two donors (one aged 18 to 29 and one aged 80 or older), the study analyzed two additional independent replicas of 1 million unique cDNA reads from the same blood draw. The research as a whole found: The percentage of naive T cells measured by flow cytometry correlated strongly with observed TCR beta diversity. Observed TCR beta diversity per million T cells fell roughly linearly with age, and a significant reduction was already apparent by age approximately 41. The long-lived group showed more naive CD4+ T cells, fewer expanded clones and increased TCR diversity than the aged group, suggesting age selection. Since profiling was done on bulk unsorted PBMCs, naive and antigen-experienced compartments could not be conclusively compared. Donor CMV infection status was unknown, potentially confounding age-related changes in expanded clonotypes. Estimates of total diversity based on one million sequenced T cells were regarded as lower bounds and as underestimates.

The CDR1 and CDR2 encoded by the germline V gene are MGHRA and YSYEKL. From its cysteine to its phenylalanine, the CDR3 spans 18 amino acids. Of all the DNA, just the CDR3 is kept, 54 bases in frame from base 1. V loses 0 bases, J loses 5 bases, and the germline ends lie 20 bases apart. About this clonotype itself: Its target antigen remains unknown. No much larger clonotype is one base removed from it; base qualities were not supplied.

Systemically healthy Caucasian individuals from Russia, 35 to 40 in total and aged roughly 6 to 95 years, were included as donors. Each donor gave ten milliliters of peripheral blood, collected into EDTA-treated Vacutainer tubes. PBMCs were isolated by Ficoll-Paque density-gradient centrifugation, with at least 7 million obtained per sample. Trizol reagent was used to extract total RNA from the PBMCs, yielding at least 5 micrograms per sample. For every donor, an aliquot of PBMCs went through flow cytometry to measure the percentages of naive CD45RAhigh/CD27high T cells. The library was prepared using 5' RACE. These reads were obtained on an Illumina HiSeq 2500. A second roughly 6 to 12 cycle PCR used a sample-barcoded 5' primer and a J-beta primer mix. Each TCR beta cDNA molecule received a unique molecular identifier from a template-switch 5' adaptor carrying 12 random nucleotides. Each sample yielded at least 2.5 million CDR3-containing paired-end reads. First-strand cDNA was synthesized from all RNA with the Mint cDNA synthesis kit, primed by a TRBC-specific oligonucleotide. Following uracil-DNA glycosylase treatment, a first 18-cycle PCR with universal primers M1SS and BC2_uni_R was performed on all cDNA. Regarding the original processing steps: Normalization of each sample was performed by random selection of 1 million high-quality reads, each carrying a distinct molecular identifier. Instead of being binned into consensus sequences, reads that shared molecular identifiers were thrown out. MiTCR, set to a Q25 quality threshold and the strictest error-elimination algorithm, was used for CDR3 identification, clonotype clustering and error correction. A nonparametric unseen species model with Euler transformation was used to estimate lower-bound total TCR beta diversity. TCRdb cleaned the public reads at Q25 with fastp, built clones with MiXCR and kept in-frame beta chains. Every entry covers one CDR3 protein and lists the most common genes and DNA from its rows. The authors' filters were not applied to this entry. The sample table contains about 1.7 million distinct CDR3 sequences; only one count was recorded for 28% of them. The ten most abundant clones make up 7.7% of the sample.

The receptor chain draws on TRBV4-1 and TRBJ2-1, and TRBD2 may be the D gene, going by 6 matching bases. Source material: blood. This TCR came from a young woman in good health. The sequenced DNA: TGCGCCAGCAGCCAAGATGGATCGATGTCGGGAGCCCACAATGAGCAGTTCTTC. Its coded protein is CASSQDGSMSGAHNEQFF.